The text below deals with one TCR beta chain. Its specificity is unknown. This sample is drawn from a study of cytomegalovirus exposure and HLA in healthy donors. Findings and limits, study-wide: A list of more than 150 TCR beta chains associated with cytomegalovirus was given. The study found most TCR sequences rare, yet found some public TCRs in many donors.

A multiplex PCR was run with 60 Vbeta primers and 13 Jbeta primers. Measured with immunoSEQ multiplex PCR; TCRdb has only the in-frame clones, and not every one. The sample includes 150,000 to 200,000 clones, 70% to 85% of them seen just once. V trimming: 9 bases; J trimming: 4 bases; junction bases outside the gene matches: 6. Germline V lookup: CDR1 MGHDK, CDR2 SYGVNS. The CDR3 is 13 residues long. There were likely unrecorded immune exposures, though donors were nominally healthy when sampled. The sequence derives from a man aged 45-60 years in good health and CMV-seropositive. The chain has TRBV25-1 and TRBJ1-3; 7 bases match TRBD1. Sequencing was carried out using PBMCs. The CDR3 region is CASKGGWGNTIYF. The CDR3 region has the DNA TGTGCCAGTAAAGGGGGCTGGGGAAACACCATATATTTT.